Each of the 19 T cell receptor beta chains below was sequenced from the same sample in a study of blood T cells in healthy people across ages. Primed by a sample-barcoded 5' primer and a J-beta primer mix, a second PCR proceeded for 7 to 11 cycles. Each CDR3 protein is one row after TCRdb ran MiXCR on the 5' RACE reads. This table holds 1.5 million to 2 million distinct CDR3 sequences, 28% found once. The sequencing sample was made of blood. Every receptor here comes from a woman in her twenties or thirties in good health.

For this clonotype: A much larger clonotype is one base distant, so this may be a read error. The chain has TRBV2 and TRBJ2-5, with a weak D call TRBD1 (5 bases). This CDR3 spans 13 amino acids. Looked up from germline, CDR1 is SNHLY and CDR2 is FYNNEI. CDR3 in amino acids: CASSGQTQKTQYF. The CDR3 nucleotides are TGTGCCAGCAGTGGACAGACCCAAAAGACCCAGTACTTC.

The chain uses TRBV24-1 and TRBJ2-3; D might be TRBD1 (6 bases). From germline, CDR1 is KGHDR and CDR2 SFDVKD. The CDR3 loop spans 16 amino acids. Trimming pared 3 bases from V and 8 bases from J, leaving 20 bases between. DNA of the CDR3: TGTGCCACCAGTGATCCCCTGGCTCCAGGGGTGGGTACGCAGTATTTT. Translating it yields CATSDPLAPGVGTQYF.

This clonotype was seen more than once but under ten times. V is TRBV9 and J is TRBJ2-3; 8 bases agree with TRBD2. Unmatched junction bases numbered 4, after V lost 3 bases and J lost 4 bases. The CDR3 runs to 14 residues. Germline loops: CDR1 SGDLS, CDR2 YYNGEE. The CDR3 reads CASSDTSGSDTQYF. For the CDR3, the DNA is TGTGCCAGCAGCGACACTAGCGGCTCAGATACGCAGTATTTT. The full variable domain, with the rest looked up from reference TRBV9 and TRBJ2-3, is DSGVTQTPKHLITATGQRVTLRCSPRSGDLSVYWYQQSLDQGLQFLIQYYNGEERAKGNILERFSAQQFPDLHSELNLSSLELGDSALYFCASSDTSGSDTQYFGPGTRLTVL.

This sequence joins TRBV7-9 and TRBJ1-1, with D possibly TRBD1 on 5 matching bases. Germline lookup yields CDR1 SEHNR and CDR2 FQNEAQ (reference sequence). V was shortened by 5 bases and J by 5 bases, with 15 bases between the two germline ends. The CDR3 totals 14 residues. CDR3 in DNA: TGTGCCAGCAGCGTAAGTCCAGGGAGAACTGAAGCTTTCTTT. Its translation: CASSVSPGRTEAFF.

On this clonotype: Sequence at one end of the junction differs from germline and may be a read error. The chain carries TRBV6-5 and TRBJ1-1; D might be TRBD1 (5 bases). Germline V gene data show CDR1 as MNHEY and CDR2 as SVGAGI. This CDR3 is built from 14 residues. This CDR3 reads CAGSSLGRGTEAFF. The DNA for the CDR3 is TGTGCCGGCAGTTCCCTCGGGAGGGGCACTGAAGCTTTCTTT.

This clonotype was seen repeatedly, ten times or more. The chain recombines TRBV29-1 with TRBJ2-7; 9 bases line up with TRBD1. CDR3 length equals 13 residues. The germline V gene has CDR1 SQVTM and CDR2 ANQGSEA. After removal of 3 bases from V and 5 bases from J, the junction contained 5 bases not matched to a gene. The CDR3 protein is CSVDRDRAHEQYF. Written as DNA, the CDR3 is TGCAGCGTTGATAGGGACAGGGCCCACGAGCAGTACTTC.

The sample holds a few counts of this clonotype. The V call is TRBV6-5, the J call TRBJ1-2; 9 positions agree with TRBD1. J gave up 4 bases and V 6 bases, and 9 bases lay outside the gene matches. Germline CDR1 MNHEY, CDR2 SVGAGI. The length of the CDR3 is 15 residues. Written as DNA, the CDR3 is TGTGCCAGCAGACAGCCTCCGGGACAGGGCTATGGCTACACCTTC. It specifies CASRQPPGQGYGYTF.

This clonotype was observed a few times. The rearrangement uses TRBV14 and TRBJ2-1; no definite D call. In germline, CDR1 is SGHDN, CDR2 FVKESK. V was trimmed by 1 base and J by 12 bases, leaving 13 bases between them. The CDR3 is 13 residues long. DNA for the CDR3: TGTGCCAGCAGCCAAGGGCCCACGACTTCGCAGTTCTTC. It encodes CASSQGPTTSQFF.

The V gene is TRBV3-1, the J gene TRBJ1-2; perhaps TRBD1 as D (5 bases). This CDR3 is 14 amino acids long. CDR1 is LGHDT, CDR2 YNNKEL, per germline (reference sequence). V dropped 0 bases and J dropped 13 bases, with 18 bases sitting between them. Here the CDR3 reads CASSQEGTLNPPTF. The CDR3 nucleotides are TGTGCCAGCAGCCAAGAGGGGACGTTAAACCCTCCCACCTTC.

This clonotype has a handful of counts. The chain recombines TRBV7-9 with TRBJ2-7; 7 nucleotides line up with TRBD2. Germline V gene sequence: CDR1 SEHNR, CDR2 FQNEAQ (reference sequence). Unmatched junction bases numbered 4, after V lost 5 bases and J lost 3 bases. This CDR3 has 13 amino acids. CDR3 nucleotides: TGTGCCAGCAGCGAGCGGGACGTCTACGAGCAGTACTTC. The encoded protein is CASSERDVYEQYF.

The DNA for the CDR3 is TGTGCCAGCAGCTTGGAGGCGGGGGTGTCTCAGCCCCAGCATTTT. This translates into CASSLEAGVSQPQHF. This rearrangement joins TRBV5-5 to TRBJ1-5; maybe TRBD1 (5 bases). Germline assignment: CDR1 SGHKS and CDR2 YYEKEE (reference sequence). Between the trimmed V and J ends, which lost 0 bases and 6 bases, there was a span of 13 bases. This CDR3 contains 15 residues.

This CDR3 is CASSEGRLTGQETQYF. The CDR3 bases are TGTGCCAGCAGTGAGGGAAGATTGACAGGCCAAGAGACCCAGTACTTC. The rearrangement joins TRBV2 to TRBJ2-5, with a tentative D call TRBD1 (6 bases). Germline assignment: CDR1 SNHLY and CDR2 FYNNEI. This CDR3 is 16 amino acids long. V gave up 3 bases and J gave up 1 base, with 15 bases separating them. Supplemented by reference TRBV2 and TRBJ2-5, the full variable domain reads EPEVTQTPSHQVTQMGQEVILRCVPISNHLYFYWYRQILGQKVEFLVSFYNNEISEKSEIFDDQFSVERPDGSNFTLKIRSTKLEDSAMYFCASSEGRLTGQETQYFGPGTRLLVL.

As DNA, the CDR3 is TGTGCCAGCAGTCGGGGGCCGGGACAGGTATCACCCCTCCACTTT. This gives the protein CASSRGPGQVSPLHF. This rearrangement joins TRBV12-3 or TRBV12-4 to TRBJ1-6; TRBD1 aligns across 8 bases. The CDR3 extends over 15 amino acids. With 5 bases clipped from V and 10 bases from J, the junction kept 10 bases outside the gene matches.

The J gene is TRBJ2-7, the V gene TRBV14; D is perhaps TRBD1 (5 bases). There are 15 residues in the CDR3. V lost 4 bases, J lost 5 bases, and 18 bases lay in between. CDR1 is SGHDN and CDR2 is FVKESK in the germline V gene. CDR3: CASSLAWAGSHEQYF. CDR3 in DNA: TGTGCCAGCAGCCTTGCGTGGGCAGGGTCCCACGAGCAGTACTTC.

This clonotype appeared once. This chain uses TRBV7-2 with TRBJ1-5; 8 nucleotides match TRBD1. The CDR3 totals 16 residues. V was clipped by 5 bases and J by 9 bases; unmatched bases: 15. The germline CDR1 and CDR2 sequences are SGHTA and FQGNSA. CDR3: CASSETDRGAQGPQHF. The DNA of the CDR3 is TGTGCCAGCAGCGAAACCGACAGGGGTGCGCAGGGGCCCCAGCATTTT.

The rearrangement uses TRBV7-3 and TRBJ2-1; weak D call: TRBD1 (6 bases). CDR3 size: 15 residues. Trimming took off 4 bases at V and 0 bases at J, with 10 bases between the two ends. In germline, CDR1 is SGHTA, CDR2 FQGTGA. CDR3 nucleotide sequence: TGTGCCAGCAGCTGGACAGAGAGCTCCTACAATGAGCAGTTCTTC. Amino acids: CASSWTESSYNEQFF.

The V gene is TRBV5-1, the J gene TRBJ2-3; TRBD1 or TRBD2 may be the D gene (5 bases each). The CDR3 runs 13 residues. The V and J ends lost 4 bases and 6 bases respectively, with 12 bases between them. Germline CDR1 reads SGHRS; CDR2 reads YFSETQ. CDR3 region: CASSPQWGDTQYF. As DNA, the CDR3 is TGCGCCAGCAGCCCCCAGTGGGGGGATACGCAGTATTTT.

This clonotype was detected only once. The chain has TRBV4-1 and TRBJ2-1, with TRBD2 as a possible D gene (5 bases). Trimming shortened V by 1 base and J by 0 bases, and 22 bases separated the two germline ends. The CDR3 runs 20 residues. Looked up from germline, CDR1 is MGHRA and CDR2 is YSYEKL. CDR3 protein: CASSQGRQSLPGSSYNEQFF. Here the CDR3 DNA reads TGCGCCAGCAGCCAAGGTCGGCAGTCCTTGCCGGGGAGCTCCTACAATGAGCAGTTCTTC.

In its sample, this clonotype was seen once. The chain has TRBV11-2 and TRBJ2-2, with unresolved D. V gave up 3 bases and J gave up 5 bases, with 7 bases separating them. Germline V gives CDR1 SGHAT, CDR2 FQNNGV. CDR3 length: 13 residues. The CDR3 spells CASSFLPTGELFF. The CDR3 coding sequence is TGTGCCAGCAGCTTCCTACCTACCGGGGAGCTGTTTTTT.